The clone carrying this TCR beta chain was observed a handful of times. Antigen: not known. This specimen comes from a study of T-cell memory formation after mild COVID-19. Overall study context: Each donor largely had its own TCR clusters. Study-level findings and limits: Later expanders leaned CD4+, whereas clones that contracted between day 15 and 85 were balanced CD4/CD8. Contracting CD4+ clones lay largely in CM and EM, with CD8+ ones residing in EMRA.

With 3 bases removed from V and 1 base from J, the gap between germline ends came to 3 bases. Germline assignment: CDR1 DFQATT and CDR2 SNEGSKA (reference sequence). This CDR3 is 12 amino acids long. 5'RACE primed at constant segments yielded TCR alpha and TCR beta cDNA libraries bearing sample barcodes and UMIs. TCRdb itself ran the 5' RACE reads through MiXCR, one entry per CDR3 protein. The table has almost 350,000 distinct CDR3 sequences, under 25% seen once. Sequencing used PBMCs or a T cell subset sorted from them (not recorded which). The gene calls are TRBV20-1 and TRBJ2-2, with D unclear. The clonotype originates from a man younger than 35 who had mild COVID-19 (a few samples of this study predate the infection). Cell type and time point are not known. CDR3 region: CSARVNTGELFF. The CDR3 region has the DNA TGCAGTGCTAGGGTGAACACCGGGGAGCTGTTTTTT.